This is a list of T cell receptor beta chains from one sample in a study of cytomegalovirus exposure and HLA in healthy donors. Sequenced by immunoSEQ multiplex PCR; TCRdb stores in-frame clones only, minus some. The table records some 120,000 clones, nearly 90% of them present only once. Sequenced input: PBMCs. These receptor sequences come from a woman in her late teens or twenties in good health and CMV-seronegative. Both conserved end residues are part of each CDR3. Each record gives: D gene, CDR3 length, clone size, V gene, J gene, CDR3 DNA, CDR3 protein. D genes are given only for firm matches. Rows give clone size only sometimes, using once, few, many, or a class for an expanded clone.

TRBD2	15	-	TRBV7-9	TRBJ2-1	TGTGCCAGCAGCTTAATTAGCGGGGGGGTCGATGAGCAGTTCTTC	CASSLISGGVDEQFF
TRBD1	14	few	TRBV4-3	TRBJ2-1	TGCGCCAGCAGCTCCCGGGACAGGTACAATGAGCAGTTCTTC	CASSSRDRYNEQFF
TRBD1	14	once	TRBV11-1	TRBJ2-1	TGTGCCAGCAGCCATCCAACAGGGGTCAATGAGCAGTTCTTC	CASSHPTGVNEQFF
TRBD2	11	-	TRBV6-5	TRBJ2-5	TGTGCCAGCAGTTCGGGGGGTCGGGAGTACTTC	CASSSGGREYF
TRBD2	15	-	TRBV2	TRBJ2-1	TGTGCCAGCAGCGTCATAGCGGGAGGTGTGAATGAGCAGTTCTTC	CASSVIAGGVNEQFF
TRBD1	15	-	TRBV6-5	TRBJ2-3	TGTGCCAGCAGTCTCGACAGGGGGAGCACAGATACGCAGTATTTT	CASSLDRGSTDTQYF
-	11	few	TRBV30	TRBJ1-1	TGTGCCTGGAGTGTAGACAGCGAAGCTTTCTTT	CAWSVDSEAFF
-	13	-	TRBV11-2	TRBJ2-7	TGTGCCAGCAGCTTGACTGATTTCTCGGAGCAGTACTTC	CASSLTDFSEQYF
-	16	-	TRBV4-3	TRBJ2-1	TGCGCCAGCAGCCAAGCGGTGACACCAATCAATAATGAGCAGTTCTTC	CASSQAVTPINNEQFF
-	14	-	TRBV19	TRBJ1-5	TGTGCCAGTAGAGACAGTGCGGCCGTGAGGCCCCAGCATTTT	CASRDSAAVRPQHF
-	14	-	TRBV19	TRBJ2-7	TGTGCCAGTAGTATTGGGATACAGGGATACGAGCAGTACTTC	CASSIGIQGYEQYF